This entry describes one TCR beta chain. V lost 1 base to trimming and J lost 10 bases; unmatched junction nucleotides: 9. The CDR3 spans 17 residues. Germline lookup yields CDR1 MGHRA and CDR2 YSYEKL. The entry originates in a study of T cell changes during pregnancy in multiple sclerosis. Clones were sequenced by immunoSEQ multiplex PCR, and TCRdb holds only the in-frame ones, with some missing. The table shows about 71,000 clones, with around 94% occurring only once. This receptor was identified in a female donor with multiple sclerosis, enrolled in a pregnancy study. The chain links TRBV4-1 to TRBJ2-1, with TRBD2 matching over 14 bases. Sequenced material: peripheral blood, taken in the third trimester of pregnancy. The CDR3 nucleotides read TGCGCCAGCAGCCAAGTCAAGGGGACTAGCGGGAGTGGGGAGCAGTTCTTC. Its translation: CASSQVKGTSGSGEQFF.